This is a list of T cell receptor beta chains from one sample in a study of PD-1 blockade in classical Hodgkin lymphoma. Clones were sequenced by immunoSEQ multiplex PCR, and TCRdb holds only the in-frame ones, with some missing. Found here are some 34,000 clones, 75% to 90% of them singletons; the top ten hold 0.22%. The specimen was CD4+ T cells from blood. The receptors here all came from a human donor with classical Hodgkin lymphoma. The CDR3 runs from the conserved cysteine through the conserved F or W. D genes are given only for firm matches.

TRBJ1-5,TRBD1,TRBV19,CASRGRGLLNQPQHF
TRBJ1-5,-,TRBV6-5,CASRLDGNQPQHF
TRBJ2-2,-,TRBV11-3,CASSLGAYTGELFF
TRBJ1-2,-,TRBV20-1,CSVGGGYGYTF
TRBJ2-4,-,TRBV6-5,CASSLTQLAKNIQYF
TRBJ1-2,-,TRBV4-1,CASSLPIGVGFYGYTF
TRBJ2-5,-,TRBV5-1,CASSTGGPQETQYF
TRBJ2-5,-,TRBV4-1,CASSQVGILETQYF
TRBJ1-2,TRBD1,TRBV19,CASSTAQYRDRLRYGYTF
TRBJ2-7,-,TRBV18,CASSPPVRSNEQYF
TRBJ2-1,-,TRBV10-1,CATVDSINEQFF
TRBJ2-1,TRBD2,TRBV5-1,CASSYYLAGSSYNEQFF
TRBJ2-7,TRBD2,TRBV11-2,CASSPGLAVLYEQYF
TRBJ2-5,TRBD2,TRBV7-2,CASSSTSDQETQYF
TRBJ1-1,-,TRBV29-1,CSVGVLGGNTEAFF
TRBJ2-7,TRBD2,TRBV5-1,CASSWGGRLSSYEQYF
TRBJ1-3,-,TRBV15,CATQGVSGNTIYF
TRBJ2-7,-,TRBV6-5,CASSPQAGGEYEQYF
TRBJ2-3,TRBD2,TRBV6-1,CASTRSGRADTQYF
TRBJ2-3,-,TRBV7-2,CASSGGSYRFTDTQYF
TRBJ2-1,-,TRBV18,CASSRQGGRYNEQFF
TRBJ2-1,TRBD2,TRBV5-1,CASSLGSSGMGNEQFF
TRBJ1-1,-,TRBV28,CASSPQQVNTEAFF
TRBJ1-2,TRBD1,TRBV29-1,CSVGWTGNYGYTF
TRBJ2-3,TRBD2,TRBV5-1,CASSHQGTSGTDTQYF
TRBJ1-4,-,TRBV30,CAWNKGQPFNEKLFF
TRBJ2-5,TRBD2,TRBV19,CASSIDGLAGETQYF
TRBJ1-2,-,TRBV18,CASSLSQTFYGYTF
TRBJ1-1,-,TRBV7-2,CASSYQGRVETEAFF
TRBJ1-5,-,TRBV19,CASSIIRPANQPQHF
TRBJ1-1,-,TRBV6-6,CASSGRQGGGNTEAFF
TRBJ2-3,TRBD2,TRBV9,CASSVGLAGADTQYF
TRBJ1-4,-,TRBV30,CAADLTGNEKLFF
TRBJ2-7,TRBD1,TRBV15,CATSRVLRTGAPYEQYF
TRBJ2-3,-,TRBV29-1,CSAQPGNLDTQYF
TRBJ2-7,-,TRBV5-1,CASSPAHYEQYF
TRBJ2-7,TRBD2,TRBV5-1,CASSPRLAGSYEQYF
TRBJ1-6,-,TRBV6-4,CASSLGSYNSPPHF
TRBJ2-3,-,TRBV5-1,CASSLGGADTQYF
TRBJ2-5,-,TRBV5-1,CASSPGTKGLIQETQYF
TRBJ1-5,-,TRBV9,CASSLTWPYSNQPQHF
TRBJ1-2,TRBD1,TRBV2,CASRTGQGGGYTF
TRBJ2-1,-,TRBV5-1,CASSFDSYNEQFF
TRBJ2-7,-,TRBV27,CASSLSWGEQYF
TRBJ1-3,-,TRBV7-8,CASSSGSGPGNTIYF
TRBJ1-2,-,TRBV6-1,CVIWGHGYTF